This T cell receptor beta chain was profiled in a study of long-term antiretroviral therapy in people with HIV. Study background: Samples collected earliest predate the 2015 immediate-ART recommendation by about a decade.

Broader study findings: ART adherence, viral resistance and therapy changes went undocumented. The data indicate that diversity increased after ART but remained below transplant donor controls.

immunoSEQ v3.0 was run at survey level. TCRdb keeps only in-frame clones here, not all; method: immunoSEQ multiplex PCR. Altogether tens of thousands of clones are present, 70% to 90% being singletons, with the ten largest covering roughly 4%. Germline lookup yields CDR1 MNHEY and CDR2 SMNVEV (reference sequence). This CDR3 is 14 amino acids long. Deletions cut 6 bases from V and 0 bases from J, with 9 bases between. A word on this clone: What it binds is not known.

The sequencing here drew on unsorted PBMCs, taken 1.8 years after starting antiretroviral therapy. The gene calls are TRBV27 and TRBJ2-1, with D possibly TRBD1 on 5 matching bases. This receptor was obtained from a woman aged 18-35 years with HIV. The CDR3 here is CASRGDSSYNEQFF. The CDR3 region has the DNA TGTGCCAGCAGAGGCGACAGCTCCTACAATGAGCAGTTCTTC.